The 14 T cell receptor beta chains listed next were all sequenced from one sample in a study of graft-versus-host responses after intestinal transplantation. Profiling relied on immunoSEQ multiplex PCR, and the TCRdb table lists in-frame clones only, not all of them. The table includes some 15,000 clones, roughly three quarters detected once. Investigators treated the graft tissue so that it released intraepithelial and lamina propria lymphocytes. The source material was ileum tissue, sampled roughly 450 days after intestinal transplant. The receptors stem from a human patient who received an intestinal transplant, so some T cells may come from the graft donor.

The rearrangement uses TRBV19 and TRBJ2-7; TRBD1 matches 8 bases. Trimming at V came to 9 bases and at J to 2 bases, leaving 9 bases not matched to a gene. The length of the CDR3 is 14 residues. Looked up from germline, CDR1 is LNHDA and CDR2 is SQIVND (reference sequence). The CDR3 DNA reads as TGTGCCAGCTCTTCCGGGACAGGACCCTACGAGCAGTACTTC. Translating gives CASSSGTGPYEQYF.

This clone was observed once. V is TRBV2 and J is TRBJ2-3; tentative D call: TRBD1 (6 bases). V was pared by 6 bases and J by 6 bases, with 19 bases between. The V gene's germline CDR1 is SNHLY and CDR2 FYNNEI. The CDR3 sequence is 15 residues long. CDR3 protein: CASSERQVPRDTQYF. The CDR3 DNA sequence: TGTGCCAGCAGCGAACGACAGGTCCCAAGGGATACGCAGTATTTT.

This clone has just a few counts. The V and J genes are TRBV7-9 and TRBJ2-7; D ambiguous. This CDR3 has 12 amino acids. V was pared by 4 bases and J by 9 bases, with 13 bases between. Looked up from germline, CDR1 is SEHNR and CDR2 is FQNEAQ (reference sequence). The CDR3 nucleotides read TGTGCCAGCAGCTCGACCCCGTGGGGGCAGTACTTC. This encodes CASSSTPWGQYF.

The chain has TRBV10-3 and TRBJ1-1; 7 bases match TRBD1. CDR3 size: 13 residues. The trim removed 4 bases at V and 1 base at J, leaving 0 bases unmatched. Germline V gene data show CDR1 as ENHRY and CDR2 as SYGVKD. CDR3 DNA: TGTGCCATCAGTGGACAGGGGAACACTGAAGCTTTCTTT. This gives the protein CAISGQGNTEAFF.

The CDR3 reads CASSDDAGDTQYF. In DNA form, the CDR3 reads TGTGCCAGCAGTGACGACGCCGGGGATACGCAGTATTTT. V usage is TRBV6-4 and J usage is TRBJ2-3; D ambiguous. The germline V and J ends were trimmed by 2 bases and 6 bases, with 9 bases remaining between them. This CDR3 is 13 amino acids long. CDR1 is MRHNA, CDR2 SNTAGT, per germline.

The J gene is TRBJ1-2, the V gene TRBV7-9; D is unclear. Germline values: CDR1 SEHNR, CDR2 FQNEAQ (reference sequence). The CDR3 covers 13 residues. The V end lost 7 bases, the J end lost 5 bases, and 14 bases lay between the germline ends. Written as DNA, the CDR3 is TGTGCCAGCACGACTAGTTTTTCTTATGGCTACACCTTC. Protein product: CASTTSFSYGYTF.

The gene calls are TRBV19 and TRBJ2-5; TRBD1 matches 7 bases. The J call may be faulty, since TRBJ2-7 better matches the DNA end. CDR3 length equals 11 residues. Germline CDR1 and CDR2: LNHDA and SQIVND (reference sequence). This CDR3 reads CASRQGGEQYF. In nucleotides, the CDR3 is TGTGCCAGTCGACAGGGCGGCGAGCAGTACTTC.

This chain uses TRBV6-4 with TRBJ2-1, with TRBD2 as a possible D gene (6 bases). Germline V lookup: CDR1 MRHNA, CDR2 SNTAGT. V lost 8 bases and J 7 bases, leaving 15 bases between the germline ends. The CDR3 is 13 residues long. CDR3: CASRDSKTNEQFF. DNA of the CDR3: TGTGCCAGCCGGGACTCGAAAACAAATGAGCAGTTCTTC.

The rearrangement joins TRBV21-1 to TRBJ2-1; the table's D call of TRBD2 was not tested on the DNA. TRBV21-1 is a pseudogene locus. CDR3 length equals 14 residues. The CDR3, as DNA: TGTGCCAGCAGCAAAATTCGGGGGGGGAATGAGCAGTTCTTC. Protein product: CASSKIRGGNEQFF.

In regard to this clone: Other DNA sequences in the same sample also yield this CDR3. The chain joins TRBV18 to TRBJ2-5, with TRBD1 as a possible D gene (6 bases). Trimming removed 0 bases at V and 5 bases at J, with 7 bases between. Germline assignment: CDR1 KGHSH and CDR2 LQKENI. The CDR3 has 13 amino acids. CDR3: CASSPPRGETQYF. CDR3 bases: TGTGCCAGCTCACCACCGAGGGGGGAGACCCAGTACTTC.

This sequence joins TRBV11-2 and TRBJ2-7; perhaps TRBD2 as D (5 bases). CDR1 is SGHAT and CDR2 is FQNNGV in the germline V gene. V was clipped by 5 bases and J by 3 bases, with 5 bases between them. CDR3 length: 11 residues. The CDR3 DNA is TGTGCCAGCAGCGAGGGCTACGAGCAGTACTTC. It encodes CASSEGYEQYF.

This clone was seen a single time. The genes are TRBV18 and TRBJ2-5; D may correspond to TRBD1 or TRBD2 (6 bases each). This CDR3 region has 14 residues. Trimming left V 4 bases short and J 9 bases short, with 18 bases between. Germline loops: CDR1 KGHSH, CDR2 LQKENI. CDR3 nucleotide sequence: TGTGCCAGCTCACGGGACGGGGGCTTGTGGGCCCAGTACTTC. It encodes CASSRDGGLWAQYF.

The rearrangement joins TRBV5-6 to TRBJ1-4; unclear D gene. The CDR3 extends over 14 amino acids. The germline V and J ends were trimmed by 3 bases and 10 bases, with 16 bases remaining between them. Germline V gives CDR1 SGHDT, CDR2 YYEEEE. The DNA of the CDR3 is TGTGCCAGCAGCTGGCGGCTTGAGGGCGGAAAACTGTTTTTT. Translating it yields CASSWRLEGGKLFF.

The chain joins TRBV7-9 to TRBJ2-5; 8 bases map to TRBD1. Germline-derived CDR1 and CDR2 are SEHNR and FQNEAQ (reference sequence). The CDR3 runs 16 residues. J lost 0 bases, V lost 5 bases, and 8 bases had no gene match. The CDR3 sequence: CASSPRTGRYQETQYF. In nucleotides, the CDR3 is TGTGCCAGCAGCCCCCGGACAGGGCGGTACCAAGAGACCCAGTACTTC.